The T cell receptor (beta chain) described here comes from a study of blood T cell repertoires in COVID-19 (dated by TCRdb to 2018 to 2021). Notes on the research overall: Collaborator samples came from the United States, Italy and Spain and covered acute and convalescent phases of COVID-19. The samples were drawn from the first 160 participants of the ongoing ImmuneRACE study and from 950 to 1,500 subjects provided by 6 global collaborators. The dataset comprised deeply sampled blood TCRbeta repertoires from subjects exposed to, actively infected with, or recovered from COVID-19. The prospective study material was composed of cDNA or gDNA derived from T cells, B-cell-depleted T cells, or PBMCs. HLA class I and class II types, where available, came from metadata supplied by the sample provider rather than from assay-based typing. Sample metadata almost always included a de-identified subject ID, COVID-19 status, age in years and sex. A freely available public database, intended as a resource for researchers studying the immune response to SARS-CoV-2, is where the repertoires were released. General conclusions and limits of the study: The quantity of clinical and demographic metadata differed by source and by participant and was supplied without curation.

Each collaborating institution followed its own protocols to collect whole blood in K2EDTA tubes. For TCRbeta analysis, collaborator samples were shipped as frozen whole blood, as isolated PBMCs, or as DNA extracted from either sample type. With regard to this clone: What antigen it recognizes has not been identified. Per-base qualities were not stored, and no clone one base away is much larger.

TCRbeta CDR3 regions were amplified from genomic DNA using the immunoSEQ Assay, a bias-controlled multiplex PCR. Per the authors' processing: The number of nucleated cells in each sample was estimated by amplification of reference gene primers within the assay. To quantify the absolute abundance of each unique TCRbeta CDR3 rearrangement, sequence reads were collapsed and filtered. For each sample, productive Simpson clonality was calculated as the square root of Simpson's diversity index over productive rearrangements. Not all clones reach the TCRdb copy of this immuneACCESS table, which keeps in-frame sequences only. Checked studies attribute under half of the gap to unresolved V genes and leave the rest unexplained. V, J and clone size are taken as reported in that table, and D and trimming were inferred from the DNA itself. For this sample there are 15,000 to 20,000 clones; roughly 90% appear just once. Approximately 5.2% of the sample is held by the ten biggest clonotypes.

Sequencing was done on a sample of peripheral blood. This clonotype originated in a human donor in a cohort sampled during active COVID-19.

The bases read TGTGCCAGCAGCTTCCGCGGTCCCCTCCACTTT. It encodes CASSFRGPLHF. The receptor chain draws on TRBV2 and TRBJ1-6; the D gene assignment is ambiguous. The CDR3 sequence holds 11 residues, the cysteine and phenylalanine included. CDR3 DNA only is kept here, 33 bases in frame from base 1. The germline V gene provides CDR1 SNHLY and CDR2 FYNNEI. V gives up 6 bases and J gives up 13 bases, and the segment between their germline ends measures 10 bases.